This paragraph reports one T cell receptor beta chain. This clone came up many times. Its antigen specificity is not known. Sequencing ends 3 residues short of the CDR3 end; the germline J gene provides the rest. Diagnosis of CVID followed standard criteria, namely serum IgG, IgA and/or IgM below the normal range together with specific antibody deficiency. There were 44 subjects in the CVID group (roughly 15 female and 29 male), ranging in age from about 8 to 64 years, with a mean age of roughly 40. Most CVID patients and most healthy controls were of Caucasian heritage. At the time of study participation, every CVID subject had been on replacement immunoglobulin therapy for at least one year. At blood collection, none of the CVID subjects was ill or on immunomodulatory or immunosuppressive medication. From each donor, roughly 5 to 9 ml of heparinized peripheral whole blood was collected. Genomic DNA from adults with common variable immune deficiency (CVID) and from healthy adult controls was the source for sequencing TCRbeta CDR3 repertoires. Diluted blood was density-centrifuged over Hypaque 1077 or Ficoll-Paque to isolate peripheral blood mononuclear cells. Genomic DNA was extracted from unsorted mononuclear cells by Qiagen column purification or by a centrifugation-based method.

For sequencing input, CVID and control samples contributed equivalent amounts of genomic DNA. For every sample, a 60 bp segment covering the rearranged TCRbeta CDR3 region was amplified and then sequenced. The immunoSEQ assay, a bias-corrected multiplex PCR combined with high-throughput sequencing, was used for TCRbeta amplification. From the authors' description of their analysis: Each unique nucleotide sequence was treated as a clone and annotated with V, D and J genes, copy number and frequency. Sequences were labeled productive if in frame, and non-productive if out of frame or containing stop codons. As previously described, clonality was calculated on the basis of Shannon's entropy. The predicted amino acid sequences of productive clones were used to derive mean CDR3 Kyte-Doolittle hydropathy. Hierarchical clustering of scaled V gene usage was performed with the R hclust function using Manhattan distance and complete linkage. Clone sharing by CDR3 amino acid sequence was assessed by resampling 12 repertoires per group over 100 rounds. The repertoires were searched for 70 published EBV-specific TCRbeta sequences and about 240 published CMV-specific TCRbeta sequences. Analysis left out two CVID samples that produced under 10,000 sequences, so 45 or so CVID repertoires remained. This immuneACCESS table, as held by TCRdb, lists in-frame sequences with V and J called but not all clones. Of the missing ones, under half trace to an unresolved V gene in checked studies; the others have no known cause. The DNA was the basis for D and trimming; V, J and clone size are from that table. The sample has 30,000 to 40,000 clones on record, with no singletons. Clones ranked in the top ten supply roughly 6.1% of the sample.

The data were taken from a study of T cell clonality in common variable immunodeficiency (dated by TCRdb to between 2015 and 2017). Here is what the overall study found, with its caveats: TCRbeta clonality was higher in CVID subjects than in healthy controls (t-test p = 0.018), and the increase was most characteristic of about a third of subjects. According to the authors, figuring out what caused the increased clonality in CVID would require sequencing the repertoires of T cell subpopulations. Healthy controls shared more TCRbeta clones with each other than CVID subjects shared among themselves (p < 0.0001). Even though DNA input was equal, the average per sample came to about 81,820 unique sequences for controls compared with around 32,000 for CVID samples. Patient heterogeneity within the CVID cohort put limits on correlating repertoire features with clinical complications. CVID TCRbeta sequences were reported to have fewer deletions and N-nucleotide insertions and to lack highly modified clones with 13 or more V deletions.

CDR1 KGHSH and CDR2 LQKENI are derived from the germline V gene. The CDR3 spans 14 residues, from the cysteine through the phenylalanine. The DNA shown is the part of the CDR3 that was read: 33 bases, in frame from base 1. Relative to germline, V is missing 4 bases and J is missing 3 bases, with 5 bases of the junction outside any gene match. Specimen: peripheral blood mononuclear cells. This clonotype was obtained from a human donor with common variable immunodeficiency. Recombination connected TRBV18 to TRBJ1-1, with 7 middle bases fitting TRBD1. CDR3 bases read: TGTGCCAGCTCACACAGGGGCCCGGACACTGAA. It is translated as CASSHRGPDTE. The entire CDR3 reads CASSHRGPDTEAFF.